The rows below give T cell receptor beta chains drawn from one sample of a study of blood T cell repertoires in COVID-19. Here immunoSEQ multiplex PCR was the method, and the copy in TCRdb shows in-frame clones only, minus some. Among about 330,000 clones listed, roughly 87% were seen once. The sequencing input was PBMCs or T cells enriched from blood (not recorded which). Receptors were obtained from a woman in her twenties or thirties who had recovered from COVID-19. The CDR3 runs from the conserved cysteine through the conserved F or W. A D gene is named only where the DNA matches it firmly. Clone sizes are given selectively: once, few, many, or a class where the clone is expanded.

V gene	clone size	D gene	J gene	CDR3 DNA	CDR3 protein
TRBV19	-	-	TRBJ2-7	TGTGCCAGTAGTATAGCGGGGGTCCCGGAATACGAGCAGTACTTC	CASSIAGVPEYEQYF
TRBV16	-	-	TRBJ2-7	TGTGCCAGCAACGAGGCCAGTAGAACCTACGAGCAGTACTTC	CASNEASRTYEQYF
TRBV5-4	-	TRBD1	TRBJ1-1	TGTGCCAGCAGCCCCCCGGACAGGGGGCCGAACACTGAAGCTTTCTTT	CASSPPDRGPNTEAFF
TRBV6-2/TRBV6-3	-	TRBD1	TRBJ2-1	TGTGCCAGCAGTCTTCCGACAGGGGGCGGCAACAATGAGCAGTTCTTC	CASSLPTGGGNNEQFF
TRBV5-1	-	TRBD1	TRBJ2-4	TGCGCCAGCAGTTCGCCTTATCCGGGACAGGGTTACAGCGCTCAGTACTTC	CASSSPYPGQGYSAQYF
TRBV28	-	-	TRBJ1-1	TGTGCCAGCAGTTTAAGTGCAGGGGCTACGCCCACTGAAGCTTTCTTT	CASSLSAGATPTEAFF
TRBV27	-	-	TRBJ2-2	TGTGCCAGCACCCCGGAGACCGGGGAGCTGTTTTTT	CASTPETGELFF
TRBV28	-	TRBD1	TRBJ1-1	TGTGCCAGCAGTTCCCGGGACAGCTTCGCGAACACTGAAGCTTTCTTT	CASSSRDSFANTEAFF
TRBV10-2	-	TRBD1	TRBJ2-3	TGCGCCAGCAGAGACAGGGGTTCGGATACGCAGTATTTT	CASRDRGSDTQYF
TRBV18	-	TRBD1	TRBJ2-7	TGTGCCAGCTCACCCGGGACAGGGGGCGCAGACGAGCAGTACTTC	CASSPGTGGADEQYF
TRBV27	-	TRBD1	TRBJ1-6	TGTGCCAGCAGCTCCGGGACAGGGCATTCACCCCTCCACTTT	CASSSGTGHSPLHF
TRBV4-3	-	-	TRBJ2-4	TGCGCCAGCAGCCAAGTTCTTCAAAACATTCAGTACTTC	CASSQVLQNIQYF
TRBV2	-	TRBD1	TRBJ1-1	TGTGCCAGCAGACCCGGGACAGTTGAAGCTTTCTTT	CASRPGTVEAFF
TRBV7-6	-	-	TRBJ1-5	TGTGCCAGCAGCTTAGGTCCAGGGAAGGATCAGCCCCAGCATTTT	CASSLGPGKDQPQHF
TRBV3-1/TRBV3-2	-	TRBD1	TRBJ2-2	TGTGCCAGCAGCCCGGCCGGGACAGGGTTCGCCGGGGAGCTGTTTTTT	CASSPAGTGFAGELFF
TRBV12-3/TRBV12-4	-	-	TRBJ1-1	TGTGCCACGTCGGAGGGGCGGGCTGAAGCTTTCTTT	CATSEGRAEAFF
TRBV15	-	-	TRBJ2-7	TGTGCCACCAGCGCTGACAGACTGAGCTCCTACGAGCAGTACTTC	CATSADRLSSYEQYF
TRBV9	-	-	TRBJ2-3	TGTGCCAGCAGCGTATGGGTTGAGGCCACAGATACGCAGTATTTT	CASSVWVEATDTQYF
TRBV7-2	once	TRBD2	TRBJ2-3	TGTGCCAGCAGCCCCGGCGGGGGGCGTGGCACAGATACGCAGTATTTT	CASSPGGGRGTDTQYF
TRBV19	-	-	TRBJ1-5	TGTGCCAGTAGTATGCAGAGCAATCAGCCCCAGCATTTT	CASSMQSNQPQHF
TRBV15	-	-	TRBJ1-4	TGTGCCACCAGTGGAGCAAGGGGCAGTGCGACTAATGAAAAACTGTTTTTT	CATSGARGSATNEKLFF
TRBV11-2	-	TRBD2	TRBJ2-1	TGTGCCAGCAGCTTAGGAGCGGGGGGGCCGTACAATGAGCAGTTCTTC	CASSLGAGGPYNEQFF
TRBV30	-	TRBD2	TRBJ2-1	TGTGCCTGGAGAATAGCGGGGGGGCCTCATGAGCAGTTCTTC	CAWRIAGGPHEQFF
TRBV28	few	-	TRBJ1-3	TGTGCCAGCAACCTGGAGAACACCATATATTTT	CASNLENTIYF
TRBV29-1	-	TRBD1	TRBJ2-3	TGCAGCGTGGACAGGGGGAAAACCTCCACAGATACGCAGTATTTT	CSVDRGKTSTDTQYF
TRBV14	-	-	TRBJ2-1	TGTGCCAGCAGCGAACACAGGCTACGCTACAATGAGCAGTTCTTC	CASSEHRLRYNEQFF
TRBV6-2/TRBV6-3	-	TRBD2	TRBJ2-5	TGTGCCAGCAGTTGGAATCCTCTTAGCGGGGGGGCCGAGACCCAGTACTTC	CASSWNPLSGGAETQYF
TRBV7-2	-	-	TRBJ2-7	TGTGCCAGCAGCTTAGTAGGAGGACAGACCTACGAGCAGTACTTC	CASSLVGGQTYEQYF